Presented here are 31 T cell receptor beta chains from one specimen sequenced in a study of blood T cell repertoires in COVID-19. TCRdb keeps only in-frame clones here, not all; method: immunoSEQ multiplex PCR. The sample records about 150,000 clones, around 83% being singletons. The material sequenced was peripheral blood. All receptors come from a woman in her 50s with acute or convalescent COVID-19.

This CDR3 reads CASSRQGGNSYEQYF. The DNA for the CDR3 is TGTGCCAGCAGTAGACAGGGGGGGAACTCCTACGAGCAGTACTTC. V and J are TRBV27 and TRBJ2-7; 9 nucleotides align to TRBD1. Trimming cost V 5 bases and J 0 bases; bases outside gene matches: 5. The CDR3 consists of 15 residues. Germline V CDR1 and CDR2: MNHEY, SMNVEV (reference sequence).

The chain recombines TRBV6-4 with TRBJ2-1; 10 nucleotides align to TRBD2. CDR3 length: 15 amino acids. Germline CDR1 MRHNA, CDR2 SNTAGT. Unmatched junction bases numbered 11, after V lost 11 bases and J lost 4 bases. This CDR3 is CAVQPGTSEYNEQFF. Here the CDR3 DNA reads TGTGCCGTACAACCCGGGACTAGCGAGTACAATGAGCAGTTCTTC.

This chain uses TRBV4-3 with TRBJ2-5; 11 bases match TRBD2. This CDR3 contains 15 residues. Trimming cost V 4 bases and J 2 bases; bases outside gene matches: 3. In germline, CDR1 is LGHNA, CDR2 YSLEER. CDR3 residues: CASSPGLAEQETQYF. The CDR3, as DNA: TGCGCCAGCAGCCCGGGACTAGCGGAACAAGAGACCCAGTACTTC.

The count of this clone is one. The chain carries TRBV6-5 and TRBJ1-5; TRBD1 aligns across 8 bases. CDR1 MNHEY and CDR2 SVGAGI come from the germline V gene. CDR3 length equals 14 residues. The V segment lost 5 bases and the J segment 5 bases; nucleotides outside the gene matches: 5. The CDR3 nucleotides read TGTGCCAGCAGTAAGGACAGGGAGCATCAGCCCCAGCATTTT. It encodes CASSKDREHQPQHF.

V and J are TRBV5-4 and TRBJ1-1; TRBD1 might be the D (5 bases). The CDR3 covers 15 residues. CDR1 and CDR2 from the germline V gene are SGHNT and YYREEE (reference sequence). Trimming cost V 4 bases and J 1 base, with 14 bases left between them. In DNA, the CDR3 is TGTGCCAGCAGCCCGGGTGGGACTGAGAACACTGAAGCTTTCTTT. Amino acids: CASSPGGTENTEAFF.

The CDR3 bases are TGTGCCATCAGTGACTTGGGAGTGGGGACAGATACGCAGTATTTT. Residues: CAISDLGVGTDTQYF. This chain joins TRBV10-3 and TRBJ2-3, with a weak D call TRBD2 (5 bases). V was pared by 3 bases and J by 3 bases, with 13 bases between. The germline V gene has CDR1 ENHRY and CDR2 SYGVKD. CDR3 length equals 15 residues.

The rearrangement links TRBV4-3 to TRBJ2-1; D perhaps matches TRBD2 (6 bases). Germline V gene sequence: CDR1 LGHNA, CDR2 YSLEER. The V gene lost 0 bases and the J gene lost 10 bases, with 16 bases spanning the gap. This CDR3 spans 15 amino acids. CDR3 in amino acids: CASSQEGETRGEQFF. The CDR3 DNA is TGCGCCAGCAGCCAAGAGGGGGAAACTCGGGGGGAGCAGTTCTTC.

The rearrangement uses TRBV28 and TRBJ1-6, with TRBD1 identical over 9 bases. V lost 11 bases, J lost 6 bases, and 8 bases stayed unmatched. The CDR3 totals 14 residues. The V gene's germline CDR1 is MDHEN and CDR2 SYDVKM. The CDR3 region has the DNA TGTGCCGGGAGGGGGGACAGGGTTAATTCACCCCTCCACTTT. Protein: CAGRGDRVNSPLHF.

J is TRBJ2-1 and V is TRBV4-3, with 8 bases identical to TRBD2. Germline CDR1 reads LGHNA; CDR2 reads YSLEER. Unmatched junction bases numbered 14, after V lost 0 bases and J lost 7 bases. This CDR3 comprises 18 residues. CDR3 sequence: CASSQDTYGSGSNNEQFF. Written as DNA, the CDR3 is TGCGCCAGCAGCCAAGATACCTATGGCAGCGGGAGTAATAATGAGCAGTTCTTC.

CDR3 sequence (DNA): TGTGCCAGCAGTATAATACAGGGGGCGAGCACTGAAGCTTTCTTT. Translation gives CASSIIQGASTEAFF. The chain is built from TRBV28 and TRBJ1-1, with TRBD1 matching over 9 bases. V shed 5 bases, J shed 4 bases, and the junction held 8 bases outside the gene matches. The CDR3 is made up of 15 amino acids. The germline gives CDR1 MDHEN, CDR2 SYDVKM. Complete variable domain (other parts from reference TRBV28 and TRBJ1-1): DVKVTQSSRYLVKRTGEKVFLECVQDMDHENMFWYRQDPGLGLRLIYFSYDVKMKEKGDIPEGYSVSREKKERFSLILESASTNQTSMYLCASSIIQGASTEAFFGQGTRLTVV.

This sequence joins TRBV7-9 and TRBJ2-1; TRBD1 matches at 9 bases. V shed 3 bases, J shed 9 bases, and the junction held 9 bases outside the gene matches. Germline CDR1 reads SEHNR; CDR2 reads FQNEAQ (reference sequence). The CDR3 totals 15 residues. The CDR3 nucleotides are TGTGCCAGCAGCTTCCAGGGCCAGACAGGGGGTGAGCAGTTCTTC. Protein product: CASSFQGQTGGEQFF.

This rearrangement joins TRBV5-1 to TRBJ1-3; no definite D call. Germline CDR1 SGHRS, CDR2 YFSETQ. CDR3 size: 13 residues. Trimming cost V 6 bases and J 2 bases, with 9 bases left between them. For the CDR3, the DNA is TGCGCCAGCACGCGAGAACCTGGAAACACCATATATTTT. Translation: CASTREPGNTIYF.

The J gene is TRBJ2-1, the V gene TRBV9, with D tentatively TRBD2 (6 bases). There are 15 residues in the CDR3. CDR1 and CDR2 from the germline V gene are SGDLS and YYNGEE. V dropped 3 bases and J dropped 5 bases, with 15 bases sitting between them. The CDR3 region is CASSGLPGLNNEQFF. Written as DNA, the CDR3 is TGTGCCAGCAGCGGATTACCGGGACTCAACAATGAGCAGTTCTTC.

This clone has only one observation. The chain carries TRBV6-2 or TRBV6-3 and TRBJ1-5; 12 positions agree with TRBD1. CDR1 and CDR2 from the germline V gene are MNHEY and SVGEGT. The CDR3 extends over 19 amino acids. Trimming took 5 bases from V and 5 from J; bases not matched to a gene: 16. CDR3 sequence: CASSREPGQGAIWHQPQHF. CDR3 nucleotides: TGTGCCAGCAGTCGCGAACCGGGACAGGGGGCGATTTGGCATCAGCCCCAGCATTTT.

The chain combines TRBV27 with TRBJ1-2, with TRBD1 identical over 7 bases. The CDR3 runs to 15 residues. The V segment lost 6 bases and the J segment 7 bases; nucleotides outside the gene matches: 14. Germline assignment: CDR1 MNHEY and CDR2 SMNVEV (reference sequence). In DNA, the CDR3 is TGTGCCAGCAGATCCGTGTCTGGGACAGTCTTTGGCTACACCTTC. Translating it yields CASRSVSGTVFGYTF.

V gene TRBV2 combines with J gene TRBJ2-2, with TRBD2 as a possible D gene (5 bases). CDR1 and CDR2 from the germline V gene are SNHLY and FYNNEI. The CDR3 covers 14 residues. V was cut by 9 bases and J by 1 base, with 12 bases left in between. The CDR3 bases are TGTGCCAGGGGGAACCGGGGGAACACCGGGGAGCTGTTTTTT. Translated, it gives CARGNRGNTGELFF.

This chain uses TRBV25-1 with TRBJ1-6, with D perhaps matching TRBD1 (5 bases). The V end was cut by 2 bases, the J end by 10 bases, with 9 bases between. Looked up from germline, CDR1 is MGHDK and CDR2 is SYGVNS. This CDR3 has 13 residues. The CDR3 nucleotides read TGTGCCAGCAGTGAACTCCGGGGGTCACCCCTCCACTTT. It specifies CASSELRGSPLHF.

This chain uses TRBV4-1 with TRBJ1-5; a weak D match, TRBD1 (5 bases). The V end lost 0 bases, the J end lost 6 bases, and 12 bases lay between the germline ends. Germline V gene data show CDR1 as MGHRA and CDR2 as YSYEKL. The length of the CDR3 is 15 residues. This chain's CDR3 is CASSQDFGGGQPQHF. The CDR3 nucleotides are TGCGCCAGCAGCCAAGATTTCGGGGGGGGTCAGCCCCAGCATTTT.

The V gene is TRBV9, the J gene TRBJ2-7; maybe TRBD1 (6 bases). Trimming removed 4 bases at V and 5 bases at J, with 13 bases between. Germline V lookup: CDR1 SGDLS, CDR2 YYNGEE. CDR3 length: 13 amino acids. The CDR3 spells CASSSQTGHEQYF. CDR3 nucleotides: TGTGCCAGCAGCTCTCAGACAGGACACGAGCAGTACTTC.

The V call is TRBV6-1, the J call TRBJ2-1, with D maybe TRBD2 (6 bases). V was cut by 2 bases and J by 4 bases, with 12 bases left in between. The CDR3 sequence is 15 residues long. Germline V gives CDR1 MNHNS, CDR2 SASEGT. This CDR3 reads CASSESGTVYNEQFF. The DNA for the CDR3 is TGTGCCAGCAGTGAATCCGGGACTGTATACAATGAGCAGTTCTTC.

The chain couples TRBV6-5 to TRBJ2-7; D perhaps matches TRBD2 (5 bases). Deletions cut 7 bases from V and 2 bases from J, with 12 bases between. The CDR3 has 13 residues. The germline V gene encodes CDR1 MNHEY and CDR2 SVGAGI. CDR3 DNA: TGTGCCAGCAAGAGCGGAAGCCCCTACGAGCAGTACTTC. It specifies CASKSGSPYEQYF.

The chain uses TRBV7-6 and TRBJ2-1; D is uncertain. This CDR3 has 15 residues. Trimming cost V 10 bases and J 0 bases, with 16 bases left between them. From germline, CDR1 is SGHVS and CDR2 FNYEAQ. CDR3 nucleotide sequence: TGTGCCACCTCTCGAGCGTCGAGCTCCTACAATGAGCAGTTCTTC. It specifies CATSRASSSYNEQFF.

CDR3 region: CASNDRGQRLTTGELFF. In DNA, the CDR3 is TGTGCCAGTAACGACAGGGGACAACGCCTGACAACCGGGGAGCTGTTTTTT. This chain connects TRBV19 to TRBJ2-2; 8 bases align to TRBD1. The CDR3 is 17 amino acids. Germline V gives CDR1 LNHDA, CDR2 SQIVND (reference sequence). V shed 7 bases, J shed 5 bases, and the junction held 15 bases outside the gene matches.

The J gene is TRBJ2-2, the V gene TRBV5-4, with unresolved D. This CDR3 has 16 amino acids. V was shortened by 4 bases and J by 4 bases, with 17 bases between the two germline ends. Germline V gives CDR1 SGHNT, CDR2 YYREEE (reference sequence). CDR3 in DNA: TGTGCCAGCAGCCTCGACTCATCCCCTCGCACCGGGGAGCTGTTTTTT. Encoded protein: CASSLDSSPRTGELFF.

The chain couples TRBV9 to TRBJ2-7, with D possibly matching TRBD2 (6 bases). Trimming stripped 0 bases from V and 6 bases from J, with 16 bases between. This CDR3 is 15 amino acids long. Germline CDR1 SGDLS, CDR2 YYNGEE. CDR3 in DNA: TGTGCCAGCAGCGTAGGAGGCGGGGCGCCTGTCGAGCAGTACTTC. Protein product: CASSVGGGAPVEQYF.

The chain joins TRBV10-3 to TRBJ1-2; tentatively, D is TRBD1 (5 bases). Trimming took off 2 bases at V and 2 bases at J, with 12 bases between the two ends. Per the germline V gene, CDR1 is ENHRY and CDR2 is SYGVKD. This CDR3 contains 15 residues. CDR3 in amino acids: CAISELKGANYGYTF. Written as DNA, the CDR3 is TGTGCCATCAGTGAGCTAAAAGGGGCCAACTATGGCTACACCTTC.

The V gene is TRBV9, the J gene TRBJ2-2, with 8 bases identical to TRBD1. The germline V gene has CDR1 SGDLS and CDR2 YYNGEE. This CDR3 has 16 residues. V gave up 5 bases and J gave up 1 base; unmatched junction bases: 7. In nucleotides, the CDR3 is TGTGCCAGCAGAGAGACCGGGACAGGGAACACCGGGGAGCTGTTTTTT. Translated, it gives CASRETGTGNTGELFF.

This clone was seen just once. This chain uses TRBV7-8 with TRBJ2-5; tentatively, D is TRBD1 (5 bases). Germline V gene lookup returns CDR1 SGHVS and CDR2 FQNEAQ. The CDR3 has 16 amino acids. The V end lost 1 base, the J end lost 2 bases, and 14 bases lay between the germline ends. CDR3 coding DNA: TGTGCCAGCAGCTTAGAATACACAGGCCTACAAGAGACCCAGTACTTC. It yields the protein CASSLEYTGLQETQYF.

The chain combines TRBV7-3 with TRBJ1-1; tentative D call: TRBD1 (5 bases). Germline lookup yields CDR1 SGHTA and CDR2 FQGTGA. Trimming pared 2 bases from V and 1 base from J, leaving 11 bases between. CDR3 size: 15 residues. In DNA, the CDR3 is TGTGCCAGCAGCTTATCCCCGACAGCGAACACTGAAGCTTTCTTT. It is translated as CASSLSPTANTEAFF.

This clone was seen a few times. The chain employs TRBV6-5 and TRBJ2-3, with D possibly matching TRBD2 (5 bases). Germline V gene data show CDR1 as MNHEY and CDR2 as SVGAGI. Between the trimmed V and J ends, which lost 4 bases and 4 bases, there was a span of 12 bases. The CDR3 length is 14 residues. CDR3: CASSSTRVADTQYF. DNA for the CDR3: TGTGCCAGCAGTTCAACTAGGGTGGCAGATACGCAGTATTTT.

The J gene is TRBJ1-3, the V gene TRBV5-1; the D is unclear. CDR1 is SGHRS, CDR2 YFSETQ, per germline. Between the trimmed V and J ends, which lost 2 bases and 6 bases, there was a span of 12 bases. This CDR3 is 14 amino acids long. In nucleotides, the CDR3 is TGCGCCAGCAGCTTAACCAGGCACGAAAACACCATATATTTT. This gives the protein CASSLTRHENTIYF.